The clone carrying this T cell receptor beta chain has a single count. Antigen: not known. Next came a second PCR, run for about 6 to 12 cycles, which used a sample-barcoded 5' primer along with a J-beta primer mix. TCRdb reprocessed the 5' RACE reads via MiXCR and lists one record per CDR3 protein. Here the sample spans 1,100,000 or so distinct CDR3 sequences, 40% to 50% being singletons. This sample is part of a study of blood T cells in healthy people across ages. Notes on the study in general: Leaving the PBMCs unsorted stopped any conclusive comparison of naive versus antigen-experienced cells. Both naive CD4+ cell counts and diversity were greater in long-lived donors than in aged donors.

At least 6 million PBMCs were isolated per sample. Each sample yielded at least 5 micrograms of PBMC total RNA. The sequenced sample consisted of blood. The TCR originated in a woman aged 60-70 years in good health.

The CDR3 nucleotides read TGTGCCAGCAGTCACGGGACAGGGAGTTCCAGTCAGCCCCAGCATTTT. Encoded protein: CASSHGTGSSSQPQHF. The chain carries TRBV6-6 and TRBJ1-5; TRBD1 aligns across 9 bases. With V trimmed by 5 bases and J by 6 bases, 11 bases remained unmatched. In germline, CDR1 is MNHNY, CDR2 SVGAGI (reference sequence). The CDR3 length is 16 residues.